This TCR beta chain was identified in a study of cytomegalovirus exposure and HLA in healthy donors. Broader study findings: In a later analysis, common viral pathogens appeared linked to several of the most significant clusters. Presence/absence comparisons presumed near-even sequencing depth among donors. The study put roughly 160 TCR beta chains on its list as cytomegalovirus-associated. Later analysis found that TCR beta chains associated with HLA were more clonally expanded than other, equally common chains.

The PCR contained 60 Vbeta and 13 Jbeta primers. TCRdb's copy holds only in-frame clones and misses some; the assay was immunoSEQ multiplex PCR. The sample records around 160,000 clones, about three quarters being singletons. Germline-derived CDR1 and CDR2 are SNHLY and FYNNEI. This CDR3 comprises 15 residues. V lost 7 bases and J lost 0, with 13 bases in between. This clone occurred a few times. Its target is not known. The clonotype comes from a woman in her thirties or forties in good health and CMV-seropositive. Sequencing was carried out using PBMCs. The chain has TRBV2 and TRBJ1-5; tentative D call: TRBD1 (6 bases). CDR3 loop: CASTLGQRSNQPQHF. Here the CDR3 DNA reads TGTGCCAGCACTCTTGGACAGCGTAGCAATCAGCCCCAGCATTTT. The full variable domain, rest sourced from reference TRBV2 and TRBJ1-5, is EPEVTQTPSHQVTQMGQEVILRCVPISNHLYFYWYRQILGQKVEFLVSFYNNEISEKSEIFDDQFSVERPDGSNFTLKIRSTKLEDSAMYFCASTLGQRSNQPQHFGDGTRLSIL.